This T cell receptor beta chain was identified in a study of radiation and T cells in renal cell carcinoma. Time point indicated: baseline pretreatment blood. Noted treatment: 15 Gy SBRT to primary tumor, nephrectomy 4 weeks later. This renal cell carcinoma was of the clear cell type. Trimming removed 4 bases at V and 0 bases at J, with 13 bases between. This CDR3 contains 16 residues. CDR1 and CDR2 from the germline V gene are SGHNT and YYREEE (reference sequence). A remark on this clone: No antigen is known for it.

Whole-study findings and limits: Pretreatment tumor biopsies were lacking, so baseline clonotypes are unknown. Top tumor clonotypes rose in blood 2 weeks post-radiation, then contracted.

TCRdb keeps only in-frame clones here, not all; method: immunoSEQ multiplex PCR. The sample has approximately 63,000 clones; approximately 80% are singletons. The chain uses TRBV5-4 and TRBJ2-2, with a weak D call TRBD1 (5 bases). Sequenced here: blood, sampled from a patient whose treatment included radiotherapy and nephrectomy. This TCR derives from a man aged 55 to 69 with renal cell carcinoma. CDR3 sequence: CASSPPAGSNTGELFF. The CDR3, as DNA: TGTGCCAGCAGCCCCCCTGCAGGGTCGAACACCGGGGAGCTGTTTTTT. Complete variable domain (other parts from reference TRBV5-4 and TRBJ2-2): ETGVTQSPTHLIKTRGQQVTLRCSSQSGHNTVSWYQQALGQGPQFIFQYYREEENGRGNFPPRFSGLQFPNYSSELNVNALELDDSALYLCASSPPAGSNTGELFFGEGSRLTVL.